The 28 T cell receptor beta chains below were found in one sample sequenced in a study of shared clonotypes between healthy human individuals. Profiled with immunoSEQ multiplex PCR; TCRdb holds only in-frame clones, not every one. This table holds 2 million to 2.5 million clones, more than 90% found once. Sequences were obtained from naive CD4+ T cells sorted from blood. Subset here: CD45RA+ positively selected. Receptors were obtained from a man between 18 and 35 years old in good health.

The rearrangement joins TRBV7-2 to TRBJ2-3; D possibly uses TRBD1 or TRBD2 (5 bases each). The CDR3 has 15 residues. The V and J ends lost 5 bases and 1 base respectively, with 13 bases between them. The germline CDR1 and CDR2 sequences are SGHTA and FQGNSA. The CDR3 here is CASSTRGRRTDTQYF. CDR3 nucleotides: TGTGCCAGCAGCACCCGGGGCAGACGCACAGATACGCAGTATTTT.

This clone was recorded only once. Here the CDR3 DNA reads TGTGCCTGGAGTAGACAGGACAGGGGTATCGGGGAGCTGTTTTTT. Protein: CAWSRQDRGIGELFF. The J gene is TRBJ2-2, the V gene TRBV30, with 9 bases that match TRBD1. This CDR3 comprises 15 residues. The V and J ends lost 2 bases and 7 bases, in that order; junction bases with no gene match: 8. Germline V gives CDR1 GTSNPN, CDR2 SVGIG (reference sequence).

This sequence joins TRBV9 and TRBJ2-1; D might be TRBD2 (6 bases). Per the germline V gene, CDR1 is SGDLS and CDR2 is YYNGEE. The CDR3 has 17 residues. The V gene lost 4 bases and the J gene lost 2 bases, with 19 bases spanning the gap. CDR3: CASSLRGGALTYNEQFF. In DNA form, the CDR3 reads TGTGCCAGCAGCCTCAGAGGAGGGGCGCTCACCTACAATGAGCAGTTCTTC.

V gene TRBV27 combines with J gene TRBJ2-7; D gene ambiguous. V lost 3 bases and J 5 bases, leaving 2 bases between the germline ends. The CDR3 is 10 residues long. In germline, CDR1 is MNHEY, CDR2 SMNVEV (reference sequence). DNA for the CDR3: TGTGCCAGCAGTTTCCACGAGCAGTACTTC. Translated: CASSFHEQYF.

V and J are TRBV6-5 and TRBJ1-1; the D is unclear. The germline gives CDR1 MNHEY, CDR2 SVGAGI. The CDR3 loop spans 13 amino acids. V gave up 6 bases and J gave up 1 base, with 9 bases separating them. DNA for the CDR3: TGTGCCAGCAGCCGCCTTTGGAACACTGAAGCTTTCTTT. Protein product: CASSRLWNTEAFF.

The chain combines TRBV2 with TRBJ2-1; D may be TRBD2 (5 bases). Per germline, CDR1 SNHLY and CDR2 FYNNEI. V was clipped by 5 bases and J by 9 bases, with 11 bases between them. There are 12 residues in the CDR3. DNA of the CDR3: TGTGCCAGCAGTAACGACTACCCTGAGCAGTTCTTC. It is translated as CASSNDYPEQFF.

The chain joins TRBV5-1 to TRBJ1-5; no clear D. Trimming removed 3 bases at V and 7 bases at J, with 20 bases between. Germline V gene data show CDR1 as SGHRS and CDR2 as YFSETQ. The CDR3 covers 16 residues. The chain's CDR3 is CASSCPGPQTGQPQHF. For the CDR3, the DNA is TGCGCCAGCAGCTGCCCCGGGCCCCAAACGGGCCAGCCCCAGCATTTT.

J is TRBJ1-4 and V is TRBV5-6; TRBD1 agrees at 8 bases. Looked up from germline, CDR1 is SGHDT and CDR2 is YYEEEE. The CDR3 has 14 amino acids. Unmatched junction bases numbered 4, after V lost 1 base and J lost 8 bases. CDR3 nucleotide sequence: TGTGCCAGCAGCTTGCAGGGGGCCTGGGAAAAACTGTTTTTT. This codes for CASSLQGAWEKLFF.

About this clone: At the DNA level, this CDR3 is encoded by other sequences in the same sample as well. V usage is TRBV7-9 and J usage is TRBJ2-2; D possibly uses TRBD1 or TRBD2 (5 bases each). The V gene lost 2 bases and the J gene lost 6 bases, with 7 bases spanning the gap. This CDR3 is 13 amino acids long. Germline V gene sequence: CDR1 SEHNR, CDR2 FQNEAQ (reference sequence). In nucleotides, the CDR3 is TGTGCCAGCAGCTTATTGGGACCCGGGGAGCTGTTTTTT. Protein: CASSLLGPGELFF.

The chain uses TRBV4-1 and TRBJ2-1; D perhaps matches TRBD2 (6 bases). This CDR3 comprises 16 residues. The V gene lost 1 base and the J gene lost 1 base, with 11 bases spanning the gap. Germline V gene sequence: CDR1 MGHRA, CDR2 YSYEKL. CDR3 sequence (DNA): TGCGCCAGCAGCCAAGGCCCGGCGGGGTCCTACAATGAGCAGTTCTTC. Translated, it gives CASSQGPAGSYNEQFF.

The chain joins TRBV7-5 to TRBJ2-5; the D call in the table, TRBD1, was not verified against the DNA. TRBV7-5 is a pseudogene segment. The CDR3 length is 16 residues. The CDR3 DNA sequence: TGTGCCAGAAGCTTAGGTAGCAGGGGGCAGCATGAGACCCAGTACTTC. This translates into CARSLGSRGQHETQYF.

This chain joins TRBV30 and TRBJ2-7; 9 bases match TRBD1. The V segment lost 0 bases and the J segment 3 bases; nucleotides outside the gene matches: 3. The CDR3 is made up of 14 amino acids. CDR1 GTSNPN and CDR2 SVGIG come from the germline V gene (reference sequence). The CDR3 coding sequence is TGTGCCTGGAGTGTAACAGGGGGCCGCTACGAGCAGTACTTC. It translates to CAWSVTGGRYEQYF.

CDR3 loop: CASRPTGGSYNEQFF. The CDR3 region has the DNA TGTGCCAGCAGACCGACAGGGGGCTCTTACAATGAGCAGTTCTTC. V usage is TRBV6-5 and J usage is TRBJ2-1; 10 bases line up with TRBD1. The CDR3 totals 15 residues. The germline V gene has CDR1 MNHEY and CDR2 SVGAGI. V trimming: 6 bases; J trimming: 4 bases; junction bases outside the gene matches: 6.

The rearrangement joins TRBV6-5 to TRBJ1-1; D might be TRBD1 (5 bases). From germline, CDR1 is MNHEY and CDR2 SVGAGI. V was cut by 6 bases and J by 4 bases, with 15 bases left in between. The CDR3 runs 14 residues. DNA of the CDR3: TGTGCCAGCAGAAATTCCAGGGAGGGCACTGAAGCTTTCTTT. Its translation: CASRNSREGTEAFF.

Comments on this clone: The junction differs from germline at one of its ends, possibly a read error. The V call is TRBV6-5, the J call TRBJ1-6; 7 positions agree with TRBD1. This CDR3 has 15 amino acids. The germline V gene encodes CDR1 MNHEY and CDR2 SVGAGI. CDR3 residues: CAISGGGTENSPLHF. The CDR3 nucleotides read TGTGCCATCAGTGGTGGAGGGACAGAAAATTCACCCCTCCACTTT.

The genes are TRBV7-2 and TRBJ2-3, with 10 positions matching TRBD2. V was pared by 1 base and J by 3 bases, with 7 bases of the junction left unmatched. The germline CDR1 and CDR2 sequences are SGHTA and FQGNSA. CDR3 length equals 17 residues. The CDR3 DNA follows: TGTGCCAGCAGCTTAGTCCCAGCGGGAGGGCCAACAGATACGCAGTATTTT. It yields the protein CASSLVPAGGPTDTQYF.

The chain recombines TRBV28 with TRBJ1-2, with no clear D. There are 13 residues in the CDR3. The germline V gene has CDR1 MDHEN and CDR2 SYDVKM. V was clipped by 7 bases and J by 4 bases, with 13 bases between them. The CDR3 protein is CASIDRVGYGYTF. As DNA, the CDR3 is TGTGCCAGCATTGATAGAGTAGGCTATGGCTACACCTTC.

This chain uses TRBV5-6 with TRBJ2-1, with a possible D match to TRBD2 (7 bases). V dropped 4 bases and J dropped 10 bases, with 33 bases sitting between them. Germline values: CDR1 SGHDT, CDR2 YYEEEE. The CDR3 is made up of 19 amino acids. CDR3 in DNA: TGTGCCAGCAGCCAAACGGTGGCTCGCGGGAGACCCCAGGGGCGGGAGCAGTTCTTC. Translated: CASSQTVARGRPQGREQFF.

V usage is TRBV6-6 and J usage is TRBJ2-1, with 10 bases that match TRBD2. The CDR3 has 16 residues. V trimming: 2 bases; J trimming: 5 bases; junction bases outside the gene matches: 6. Germline CDR1 and CDR2: MNHNY and SVGAGI (reference sequence). CDR3 sequence (DNA): TGTGCCAGCAGTTACCAGCGGGGGGGCTGGGACAATGAGCAGTTCTTC. Its protein is CASSYQRGGWDNEQFF.

This chain uses TRBV6-5 with TRBJ1-1, with D hard to call. V lost 0 bases and J lost 5, with 10 bases in between. The CDR3 is made up of 14 amino acids. Per the germline V gene, CDR1 is MNHEY and CDR2 is SVGAGI. The CDR3 spells CASSYSARETEAFF. The CDR3 region has the DNA TGTGCCAGCAGTTACTCTGCCCGGGAGACTGAAGCTTTCTTT.

The genes are TRBV6-5 and TRBJ1-6, with 9 bases matching TRBD1. V gave up 6 bases and J gave up 10 bases; unmatched junction bases: 10. From germline, CDR1 is MNHEY and CDR2 SVGAGI. The CDR3 length is 15 residues. CDR3 in amino acids: CASSPSGQGRSPLHF. CDR3 nucleotides: TGTGCCAGCAGCCCCTCGGGACAGGGAAGATCACCCCTCCACTTT.

V gene TRBV5-4 combines with J gene TRBJ1-1; D uncertain. V was cut by 4 bases and J by 4 bases, with 5 bases left in between. CDR3 size: 11 residues. Germline CDR1 and CDR2: SGHNT and YYREEE (reference sequence). CDR3 sequence: CASSRGTEAFF. For the CDR3, the DNA is TGTGCCAGCAGCCGGGGCACTGAAGCTTTCTTT.

The V call is TRBV2, the J call TRBJ2-7; D is uncertain. The CDR3 runs to 14 residues. Germline V gene lookup returns CDR1 SNHLY and CDR2 FYNNEI. V lost 2 bases, J lost 3 bases, and 11 bases lay in between. In DNA, the CDR3 is TGTGCCAGCAGTGAAAGTCGCTTGGGCTACGAGCAGTACTTC. This gives the protein CASSESRLGYEQYF.

V usage is TRBV28 and J usage is TRBJ2-5; D remains ambiguous. Germline lookup yields CDR1 MDHEN and CDR2 SYDVKM. The CDR3 totals 15 residues. The germline V and J ends were trimmed by 6 bases and 1 base, with 15 bases remaining between them. The CDR3, as DNA: TGTGCCAGCAGCTCCCCGGCGGCCCTCCAAGAGACCCAGTACTTC. Translated, it gives CASSSPAALQETQYF.

V usage is TRBV9 and J usage is TRBJ1-1, with TRBD1 matching over 7 bases. Looked up from germline, CDR1 is SGDLS and CDR2 is YYNGEE. The CDR3 contains 15 residues. Trimming took 4 bases from V and 4 from J; bases not matched to a gene: 10. The CDR3 DNA reads TGTGCCAGCAGCAGATCGACTGACAGGGTCACTGAAGCTTTCTTT. It is translated as CASSRSTDRVTEAFF.

Concerning this clone itself: Other nucleotide sequences from this sample produce the same CDR3. V gene TRBV5-1 combines with J gene TRBJ2-7; D is ambiguous. Germline CDR1 is SGHRS and CDR2 is YFSETQ. V dropped 0 bases and J dropped 3 bases, with 7 bases sitting between them. The CDR3 extends over 13 amino acids. Written as DNA, the CDR3 is TGCGCCAGCAGCTTGGACTCGGGCTACGAGCAGTACTTC. It yields the protein CASSLDSGYEQYF. Combining the CDR3 with reference TRBV5-1 and TRBJ2-7 gives the whole variable domain KAGVTQTPRYLIKTRGQQVTLSCSPISGHRSVSWYQQTPGQGLQFLFEYFSETQRNKGNFPGRFSGRQFSNSRSEMNVSTLELGDSALYLCASSLDSGYEQYFGPGTRLTVT.

The V call is TRBV29-1, the J call TRBJ2-3, with 7 bases matching TRBD1. The trim removed 3 bases at V and 7 bases at J, leaving 7 bases unmatched. Germline-derived CDR1 and CDR2 are SQVTM and ANQGSEA. This CDR3 is built from 13 residues. This CDR3 reads CSVERAGGYTQYF. CDR3 bases: TGCAGCGTTGAGAGGGCAGGGGGTTATACGCAGTATTTT.

This chain connects TRBV27 to TRBJ1-5; 8 bases agree with TRBD1. The V and J ends lost 6 bases and 2 bases, in that order; junction bases with no gene match: 6. The CDR3 has 15 residues. Per the germline V gene, CDR1 is MNHEY and CDR2 is SMNVEV (reference sequence). CDR3 region: CASRKTGEGNQPQHF. CDR3 DNA sequence: TGTGCCAGCAGGAAGACAGGGGAGGGCAATCAGCCCCAGCATTTT.